These 18 T cell receptor beta chains came from one sample sequenced in a study of T cell responses to AZD1222 COVID-19 vaccine. Sequencing was performed with immunoSEQ multiplex PCR; in TCRdb, only in-frame clones are kept and a portion is missing. This table has roughly 150,000 clones, about 90% appearing once. The specimen was peripheral blood, collected 28 days after the second AZD1222 dose. The origin of the receptors is an adult who received the AZD1222 COVID-19 vaccine.

The chain carries TRBV28 and TRBJ1-2; D unresolved. V lost 6 bases, J lost 4 bases, and 9 bases lay in between. There are 12 residues in the CDR3. Germline V lookup: CDR1 MDHEN, CDR2 SYDVKM. The CDR3 DNA reads TGTGCCAGCAGCCTGGTCGGCTATGGCTACACCTTC. Its translation is CASSLVGYGYTF.

This clone was observed once. The sample contains more than one DNA sequence encoding this CDR3. The chain uses TRBV5-1 and TRBJ2-5, with 14 bases identical to TRBD2. The CDR3 is 16 amino acids. V shed 4 bases and J 5 bases; nucleotides not matched to a gene: 7. Germline CDR1 reads SGHRS; CDR2 reads YFSETQ. CDR3 loop: CASSLGLAGVGETQYF. In nucleotides, the CDR3 is TGCGCCAGCAGCCTGGGACTAGCGGGAGTCGGGGAGACCCAGTACTTC.

This rearrangement joins TRBV4-1 to TRBJ1-2; D is unclear. The germline gives CDR1 MGHRA, CDR2 YSYEKL. Trimming cost V 1 base and J 5 bases, with 23 bases left between them. The CDR3 loop spans 18 amino acids. CDR3 in DNA: TGCGCCAGCAGCCAAGTCGGGAGAGGGCCGCGAACGGGATATGGCTACACCTTC. Amino acids: CASSQVGRGPRTGYGYTF.

The gene calls are TRBV28 and TRBJ1-1; weak D call: TRBD1 (6 bases). CDR1 MDHEN and CDR2 SYDVKM come from the germline V gene. The CDR3 loop spans 15 amino acids. The V end was cut by 3 bases, the J end by 6 bases, with 17 bases between. The CDR3 sequence is CASSLGARGDPEAFF. The CDR3 nucleotides are TGTGCCAGCAGTTTGGGCGCGAGGGGGGACCCTGAAGCTTTCTTT.

This chain links TRBV28 with TRBJ2-1; 13 bases agree with TRBD2. This CDR3 has 17 amino acids. CDR1 is MDHEN, CDR2 SYDVKM, per germline. With 6 bases clipped from V and 5 bases from J, the junction kept 10 bases outside the gene matches. The CDR3 is CASSSFWGTSGNNEQFF. CDR3 DNA: TGTGCCAGCAGCAGTTTTTGGGGGACTAGCGGGAACAATGAGCAGTTCTTC.

The CDR3 loop is CASSPLRGIYEQYF. Here the CDR3 DNA reads TGTGCCAGCAGCCCTCTTAGGGGAATCTACGAGCAGTACTTC. The rearrangement links TRBV9 to TRBJ2-7, with D possibly TRBD1 on 5 matching bases. Trimming removed 4 bases from V and 3 bases from J, with 14 bases in between. The CDR3 has 14 residues. CDR1 SGDLS and CDR2 YYNGEE come from the germline V gene.

The rearrangement uses TRBV10-3 and TRBJ1-2, with D possibly TRBD1 on 6 matching bases. The CDR3 extends over 14 amino acids. Germline V gene data show CDR1 as ENHRY and CDR2 as SYGVKD. The V and J ends lost 8 bases and 0 bases respectively, with 13 bases between them. The CDR3 nucleotides are TGTGCCATCCCAAGAACAGGGACTAACTATGGCTACACCTTC. Its protein product is CAIPRTGTNYGYTF.

This chain joins TRBV4-1 and TRBJ1-4, with 8 positions matching TRBD1. Germline loops: CDR1 MGHRA, CDR2 YSYEKL. Trimming at V came to 4 bases and at J to 8 bases, leaving 15 bases not matched to a gene. The CDR3 covers 17 residues. The CDR3 here is CASSPTTRTGREEKLFF. The DNA of the CDR3 is TGCGCCAGCAGCCCCACCACGAGGACAGGGCGAGAAGAAAAACTGTTTTTT.

V gene TRBV7-2 combines with J gene TRBJ1-5, with 8 nucleotides matching TRBD1. The CDR3 consists of 14 residues. With V trimmed by 5 bases and J by 1 base, 1 base remained unmatched. The germline CDR1 and CDR2 sequences are SGHTA and FQGNSA. For the CDR3, the DNA is TGTGCCAGCAGCCGGGACAGGAGCAATCAGCCCCAGCATTTT. Its protein product is CASSRDRSNQPQHF.

The chain has TRBV12-3 or TRBV12-4 and TRBJ2-1; the D is unclear. This CDR3 spans 12 amino acids. V dropped 3 bases and J dropped 7 bases, with 7 bases sitting between them. CDR3 coding DNA: TGTGCCAGCAGTTTCCAAACGAATGAGCAGTTCTTC. Its translation: CASSFQTNEQFF.

V gene TRBV9 combines with J gene TRBJ1-1; TRBD1 aligns across 7 bases. CDR1 and CDR2 from the germline V gene are SGDLS and YYNGEE. The CDR3 spans 16 residues. J lost 7 bases, V lost 3 bases, and 15 bases had no gene match. DNA for the CDR3: TGTGCCAGCAGCGGTACATTGGGCGGAAGGACAGGTGAAGCTTTCTTT. Translated: CASSGTLGGRTGEAFF.

The sample holds one count of this clone. The chain carries TRBV29-1 and TRBJ1-2; 8 nucleotides match TRBD1. Germline trimming cut 7 bases from V and 5 bases from J; bases unmatched to any gene: 12. This CDR3 spans 14 amino acids. CDR1 is SQVTM, CDR2 ANQGSEA, per germline. The CDR3 nucleotides read TGCAGCGCTCGAACTCAGGGGGCGGAATATGGCTACACCTTC. Translated, it gives CSARTQGAEYGYTF.

The rearrangement uses TRBV28 and TRBJ2-3; TRBD1 agrees at 8 bases. V shed 6 bases and J 2 bases; nucleotides not matched to a gene: 4. This CDR3 is built from 14 residues. Germline lookup yields CDR1 MDHEN and CDR2 SYDVKM. CDR3: CASSQGALTDTQYF. DNA of the CDR3: TGTGCCAGCAGCCAGGGGGCTCTCACAGATACGCAGTATTTT. The full variable domain, with the rest looked up from reference TRBV28 and TRBJ2-3, is DVKVTQSSRYLVKRTGEKVFLECVQDMDHENMFWYRQDPGLGLRLIYFSYDVKMKEKGDIPEGYSVSREKKERFSLILESASTNQTSMYLCASSQGALTDTQYFGPGTRLTVL.

The chain links TRBV12-5 to TRBJ1-2; D ambiguous. The CDR3 runs to 14 residues. CDR1 and CDR2 (germline): LGHNT, FRNRAP. Trimming pared 1 base from V and 5 bases from J, leaving 11 bases between. The CDR3 reads CASGLGQEYYGYTF. In nucleotides, the CDR3 is TGTGCTAGTGGTTTGGGCCAGGAATATTATGGCTACACCTTC.

The chain combines TRBV18 with TRBJ2-7, with a tentative D call TRBD2 (5 bases). CDR1 KGHSH and CDR2 LQKENI come from the germline V gene. V dropped 4 bases and J dropped 2 bases, with 12 bases sitting between them. The CDR3 spans 14 residues. The CDR3 nucleotides read TGTGCCAGCTCACAGGAGGACGGTCCCTACGAGCAGTACTTC. As protein: CASSQEDGPYEQYF.

The chain carries TRBV6-6 and TRBJ1-1; the D is unclear. The CDR3 sequence is 11 residues long. Germline CDR1 MNHNY, CDR2 SVGAGI (reference sequence). V lost 2 bases and J 7 bases, leaving 5 bases between the germline ends. In nucleotides, the CDR3 is TGTGCCAGCAGTTACCGAAGTGAAGCTTTCTTT. Its translation is CASSYRSEAFF.

The V gene is TRBV30, the J gene TRBJ2-7; D gene ambiguous. This CDR3 is 12 amino acids long. V lost 2 bases and J 1 base, leaving 6 bases between the germline ends. CDR1 GTSNPN and CDR2 SVGIG come from the germline V gene (reference sequence). The DNA of the CDR3 is TGTGCCTGGAGTCTGGGGTCCTACGAGCAGTACTTC. It specifies CAWSLGSYEQYF.

The genes are TRBV14 and TRBJ2-2; TRBD1 matches 10 bases. Germline CDR1 SGHDN, CDR2 FVKESK. The CDR3 runs 23 residues. V lost 4 bases, J lost 0 bases, and 23 bases stayed unmatched. CDR3 in amino acids: CASSRRPGQGFHWKNTNTGELFF. The CDR3 nucleotides read TGTGCCAGCAGCCGGAGACCGGGACAGGGGTTCCACTGGAAGAACACGAACACCGGGGAGCTGTTTTTT.